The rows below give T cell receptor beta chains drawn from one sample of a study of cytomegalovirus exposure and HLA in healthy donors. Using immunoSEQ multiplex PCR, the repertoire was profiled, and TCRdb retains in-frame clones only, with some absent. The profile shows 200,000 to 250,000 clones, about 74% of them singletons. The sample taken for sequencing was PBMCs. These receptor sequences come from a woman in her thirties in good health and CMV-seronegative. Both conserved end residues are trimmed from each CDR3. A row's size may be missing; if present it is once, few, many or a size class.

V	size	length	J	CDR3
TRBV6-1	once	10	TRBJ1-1	ASSVAGTGAF
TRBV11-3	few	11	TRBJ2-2	ASSFLEPGELF
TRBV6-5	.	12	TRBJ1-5	ATSWPVRGQPQH
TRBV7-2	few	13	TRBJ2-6	ASSFGGVGANVLT
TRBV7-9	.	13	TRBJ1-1	ASSPRDSTNTEAF
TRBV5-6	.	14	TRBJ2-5	ASSFLAGVSQETQY
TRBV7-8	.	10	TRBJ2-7	ASSDSQLEQY
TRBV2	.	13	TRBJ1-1	ASKYIGGQNTEAF
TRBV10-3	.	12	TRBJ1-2	AISGDRGNYGYT
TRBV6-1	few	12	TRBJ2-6	ASSELAGANVLT
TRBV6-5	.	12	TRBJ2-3	ASRKDYSTDTQY
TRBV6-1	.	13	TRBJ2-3	ASSELAGLAGSGH
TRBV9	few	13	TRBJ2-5	ASSAGDSTKETQY
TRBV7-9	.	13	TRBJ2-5	ASRQTQGSQETQY
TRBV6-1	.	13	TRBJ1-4	ASSGWTATNEKLF
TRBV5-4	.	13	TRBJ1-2	ASSQDGGADYGYT
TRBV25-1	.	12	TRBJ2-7	ASSESREPYEQY
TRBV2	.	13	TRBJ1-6	ASMRTGAPVSPLH
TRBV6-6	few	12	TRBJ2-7	ASSYSGTTYEQY
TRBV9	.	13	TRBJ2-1	ASSGDFSSYNEQF
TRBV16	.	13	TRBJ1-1	ASSQPQGMNTEAF
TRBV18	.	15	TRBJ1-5	ASSPPQAGGTNQPQH
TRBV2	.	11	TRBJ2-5	ASEGTSEETQY
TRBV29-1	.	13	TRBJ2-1	SVEGEKSSYNEQF
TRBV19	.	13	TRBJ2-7	ASSLHRGKNYNQY
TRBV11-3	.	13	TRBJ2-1	ASSSTSGAYNEQF
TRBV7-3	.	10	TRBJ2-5	ASSLGRGAQY
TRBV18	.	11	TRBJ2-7	ASSLQRSNEQY
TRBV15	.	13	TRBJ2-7	ATSRGKGTGYEQY
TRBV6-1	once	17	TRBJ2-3	ASSERDPWLAGGPDTQY
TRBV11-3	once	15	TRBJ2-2	ASSPRGSGKGAGELF
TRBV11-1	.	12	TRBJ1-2	ASSLAQGTHGYT
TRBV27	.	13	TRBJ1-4	ASSLYGGANEKLF
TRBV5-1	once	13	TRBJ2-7	ASSLVADGFGEQY
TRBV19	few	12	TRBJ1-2	ASNRQGANYGYT
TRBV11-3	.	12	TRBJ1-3	ASSSSGQGNTIY
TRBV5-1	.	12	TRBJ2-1	ASSPGTSGNEQF
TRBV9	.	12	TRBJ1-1	ASSVRSQNTEAF
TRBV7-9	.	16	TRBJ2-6	ASSFPPGLPSGANVLT
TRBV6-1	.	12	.	AGKPLASSYEQY
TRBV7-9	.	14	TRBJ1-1	ASSSPGGQGRTEAF
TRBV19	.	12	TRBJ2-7	ASSISGGENEQY
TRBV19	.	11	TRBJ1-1	ASSVQLNTEAF
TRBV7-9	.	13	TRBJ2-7	ASSPSGGISREQY
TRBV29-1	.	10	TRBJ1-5	SVGGRNQPQH
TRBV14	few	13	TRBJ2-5	ASSRMNWYQETQY
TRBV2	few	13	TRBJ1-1	ASSEGGQRSTEAF
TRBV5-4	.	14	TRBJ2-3	ASSPTRSSGTDTQY
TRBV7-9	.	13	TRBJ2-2	ASSFLGGFTGELF
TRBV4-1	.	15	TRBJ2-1	ASSQTRGALSYNEQF
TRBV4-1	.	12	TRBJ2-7	ASSYPGQMYEQY
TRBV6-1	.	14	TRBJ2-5	ASSEGLAGALETQY
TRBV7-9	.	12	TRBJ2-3	ASSPMGGMDTQY